This TCR beta chain was recovered during a study of T cell responses to AZD1222 COVID-19 vaccine. Study-wide results and limits: The CD4 TCRs associated with vaccination extended across spike and predominated at 160-218 and 743-854. The study sampled repertoires only after the peak T cell response. There were mostly white British donors and more females than males, and clonal diversity was possibly underestimated. After two AZD1222 doses, spike-specific TCR breadth and depth rose versus day 0.

Generated by immunoSEQ multiplex PCR, the TCRdb table keeps only in-frame clones and is missing some. Among about 150,000 clones, 90% were seen once, and the ten largest hold approximately 6.2%. Regarding this clone: Its cognate antigen is unknown.

Germline-derived CDR1 and CDR2 are KGHSH and LQKENI. V lost 2 bases, J lost 11 bases, and 6 bases stayed unmatched. This CDR3 has 14 amino acids. Sequences were derived from peripheral blood, sampled 28 days after the second AZD1222 dose. This chain links TRBV18 with TRBJ2-2; 9 bases map to TRBD1. The receptor was isolated from an adult who received the AZD1222 COVID-19 vaccine. The chain's CDR3 is CASSPSDRGLELFF. The CDR3 DNA sequence: TGTGCCAGCTCACCATCGGACAGGGGCCTCGAGCTGTTTTTT.